This entry lists 18 T cell receptor beta chains sequenced from one sample in a study of Ad26.COV2.S vaccination and SARS-CoV-2 variants. The treatment denotes: roughly 19 received Ad26.COV2.S at low or high dose, single or two shots; several received placebo; per-sample allocation not given. All samples were drawn on day 63, counting from the first vaccine or placebo injection. Using immunoSEQ multiplex PCR, the repertoire was profiled, and TCRdb retains in-frame clones only, with some absent. The top ten clones hold approximately 1.9% of a sample with about 370,000 clones, about 91% of them seen once. The sequenced sample was peripheral blood, obtained in a trial of Ad26.COV2.S vaccine versus placebo. The receptors stem from a person aged 18-65 years who received the Ad26.COV2.S COVID-19 vaccine or a placebo.

This chain connects TRBV30 to TRBJ2-1; either TRBD1 or TRBD2 may supply D (5 bases each). Germline CDR1 and CDR2: GTSNPN and SVGIG (reference sequence). Trimming removed 8 bases from V and 1 base from J, with 18 bases in between. The CDR3 has 15 residues. CDR3 DNA sequence: TGTGCCCGCCGGGACCCCGGCGGGTCCTACAATGAGCAGTTCTTC. As protein: CARRDPGGSYNEQFF.

V is TRBV11-2 and J is TRBJ2-7; D is undetermined. The CDR3 runs to 11 residues. Per germline, CDR1 SGHAT and CDR2 FQNNGV. V shed 5 bases and J shed 3 bases, with 5 bases lying between them. The chain's CDR3 is CASSPHYEQYF. The CDR3 DNA follows: TGTGCCAGCAGCCCACACTACGAGCAGTACTTC.

The rearrangement uses TRBV3-1 (or the pseudogene TRBV3-2) and TRBJ2-5; 12 bases map to TRBD2. This CDR3 has 16 amino acids. V lost 1 base, J lost 4 bases, and 4 bases stayed unmatched. The germline V gene encodes CDR1 LGHDT and CDR2 YNNKEL (reference sequence). This chain's CDR3 is CASSQGLAGVAETQYF. DNA of the CDR3: TGTGCCAGCAGCCAAGGACTAGCGGGAGTGGCAGAGACCCAGTACTTC.

The chain couples TRBV6-1 to TRBJ1-5; D perhaps matches TRBD1 (5 bases). The CDR3 runs to 15 residues. V dropped 0 bases and J dropped 5 bases, with 11 bases sitting between them. Per germline, CDR1 MNHNS and CDR2 SASEGT. CDR3 coding DNA: TGTGCCAGCAGTGAAGCGCAGGGAAGGCATCAGCCCCAGCATTTT. It encodes CASSEAQGRHQPQHF.

Concerning this clone: This same CDR3 is encoded by further DNA sequences in the sample. The V and J genes are TRBV19 and TRBJ1-4; D gene ambiguous. Germline V gives CDR1 LNHDA, CDR2 SQIVND (reference sequence). The CDR3 sequence is 11 residues long. The germline V and J ends were trimmed by 3 bases and 8 bases, with 4 bases remaining between them. In DNA, the CDR3 is TGTGCCAGTAGTATCGGCGAAAAACTGTTTTTT. It translates to CASSIGEKLFF.

The V and J genes are TRBV4-2 and TRBJ2-5; weak D call: TRBD2 (5 bases). This CDR3 is built from 15 residues. Germline CDR1 reads LGHNA; CDR2 reads YNFKEQ. Trimming left V 0 bases short and J 3 bases short, with 11 bases between. The DNA for the CDR3 is TGTGCCAGCAGCCAAGATGTGGACTCGGAAGAGACCCAGTACTTC. Encoded protein: CASSQDVDSEETQYF.

CDR3 sequence reads: CASSLAGSAGTVYEQYF. The CDR3 coding sequence is TGTGCCAGCAGCTTAGCGGGGAGTGCGGGGACCGTCTACGAGCAGTACTTC. This chain links TRBV7-8 with TRBJ2-7; perhaps TRBD2 as D (6 bases). Germline assignment: CDR1 SGHVS and CDR2 FQNEAQ. Trimming removed 0 bases at V and 3 bases at J, with 18 bases between. The CDR3 consists of 17 residues.

J is TRBJ2-3 and V is TRBV5-8, with 9 bases lining up with TRBD1. Germline V lookup: CDR1 SGHTS, CDR2 YDEGEE. The CDR3 is 15 amino acids. The V segment lost 3 bases and the J segment 2 bases; nucleotides outside the gene matches: 4. The CDR3: CASSWGTGHTDTQYF. The CDR3, as DNA: TGTGCCAGCAGCTGGGGGACAGGGCACACAGATACGCAGTATTTT.

The chain links TRBV15 to TRBJ1-2; weak D call: TRBD1 (6 bases). The length of the CDR3 is 12 residues. The germline V gene encodes CDR1 LNHNV and CDR2 YYDKDF (reference sequence). V gave up 3 bases and J gave up 5 bases, with 7 bases separating them. DNA for the CDR3: TGTGCCACCAGCAGCACAGGGTATGGCTACACCTTC. Its translation: CATSSTGYGYTF.

The chain carries TRBV9 and TRBJ2-3; 9 bases align to TRBD2. CDR3 size: 15 residues. CDR1 and CDR2 (germline): SGDLS, YYNGEE. With V trimmed by 0 bases and J by 4 bases, 3 bases remained unmatched. CDR3 region: CASSVEGGRADTQYF. CDR3 DNA: TGTGCCAGCAGCGTAGAAGGCGGGAGGGCAGATACGCAGTATTTT.

In nucleotides, the CDR3 is TGTGCCAGCAGTGATGTAAGGGGAGAGGGGCAAGAGACCCAGTACTTC. Its protein product is CASSDVRGEGQETQYF. V and J are TRBV25-1 and TRBJ2-5, with D possibly being TRBD1 or TRBD2 (5 bases each). V lost 3 bases and J lost 2, with 16 bases in between. This CDR3 spans 16 amino acids. The germline gives CDR1 MGHDK, CDR2 SYGVNS. Based on the CDR3 plus reference TRBV25-1 and TRBJ2-5, the full variable domain is EADIYQTPRYLVIGTGKKITLECSQTMGHDKMYWYQQDPGMELHLIHYSYGVNSTEKGDLSSESTVSRIRTEHFPLTLESARPSHTSQYLCASSDVRGEGQETQYFGPGTRLLVL.

V and J are TRBV30 and TRBJ1-2; 11 positions agree with TRBD1. Per germline, CDR1 GTSNPN and CDR2 SVGIG (reference sequence). The CDR3 covers 14 residues. V dropped 8 bases and J dropped 5; count of bases not matched to a gene: 10. The CDR3 region is CALDGQGARYGYTF. CDR3 sequence (DNA): TGTGCCCTTGACGGACAGGGGGCGCGGTATGGCTACACCTTC.

The chain is built from TRBV30 and TRBJ2-1, with 9 positions matching TRBD2. This CDR3 is 17 amino acids long. CDR1 and CDR2 (germline): GTSNPN, SVGIG (reference sequence). Unmatched junction bases numbered 16, after V lost 3 bases and J lost 7 bases. In DNA, the CDR3 is TGTGCCTGGAGCCTCGGGCGGGAGGGCCCTCTGGGGAATGAGCAGTTCTTC. Translation gives CAWSLGREGPLGNEQFF.

The rearrangement links TRBV30 to TRBJ2-2, with a possible D match to TRBD2 (6 bases). This CDR3 is built from 14 residues. Trimming removed 3 bases from V and 3 bases from J, with 11 bases in between. CDR1 is GTSNPN and CDR2 is SVGIG in the germline V gene (reference sequence). CDR3 DNA sequence: TGTGCCTGGAGCAGGGACTGGGACACCGGGGAGCTGTTTTTT. Protein: CAWSRDWDTGELFF.

This chain uses TRBV6-5 with TRBJ1-5; perhaps TRBD1 as D (6 bases). CDR3 size: 13 residues. Germline CDR1 and CDR2: MNHEY and SVGAGI. V dropped 9 bases and J dropped 2 bases, with 11 bases sitting between them. CDR3 bases: TGTGCCAGACACAGGGAAGGCAATCAGCCCCAGCATTTT. Translating it yields CARHREGNQPQHF.

The chain combines TRBV18 with TRBJ2-3; D is unresolved. Germline V gives CDR1 KGHSH, CDR2 LQKENI. The CDR3 spans 18 residues. Trimming removed 3 bases from V and 0 bases from J, with 19 bases in between. The CDR3 bases are TGTGCCAGCTCACCGTCCAGGTCTAGGTACTCTAGCACAGATACGCAGTATTTT. Translated, it gives CASSPSRSRYSSTDTQYF.

This chain links TRBV5-1 with TRBJ2-5, with D perhaps matching TRBD2 (6 bases). There are 15 residues in the CDR3. Germline V CDR1 and CDR2: SGHRS, YFSETQ. The ends were cut back, 0 bases at V and 5 bases at J, with 14 bases in the middle. The CDR3 DNA follows: TGCGCCAGCAGCTTGGCCTTGGGGACTCTGGAGACCCAGTACTTC. It is translated as CASSLALGTLETQYF.

The chain links TRBV28 to TRBJ1-5, with D possibly being TRBD1 (5 bases). The V gene's germline CDR1 is MDHEN and CDR2 SYDVKM. V was pared by 7 bases and J by 3 bases, with 13 bases between. The CDR3 has 14 residues. This CDR3 is CASTAPGLNQPQHF. As DNA, the CDR3 is TGTGCCAGCACCGCACCAGGGCTCAATCAGCCCCAGCATTTT.